The rows below give T cell receptor beta chains drawn from one sample of a study of Ad26.COV2.S vaccination and SARS-CoV-2 variants. Repertoires were generated with immunoSEQ multiplex PCR, while TCRdb's copy carries only in-frame clones and drops some. The data show about 350,000 clones, under 95% seen once. This sample comprised peripheral blood, obtained after recovery from COVID-19. Receptors originate from a human donor who had recovered from COVID-19. Each CDR3 is given with its conserved first and last residue. A D gene is named only where the DNA matches it firmly. Size is stated for part of the rows, as once, few or many counts, or as a class when the clone is expanded.

TRBJ1-5	TRBV7-8	-	-	CASSLEGFYQPQHF	TGTGCCAGCAGCTTAGAGGGTTTTTATCAGCCCCAGCATTTT
TRBJ2-3	TRBV10-1	TRBD1	-	CASSEGGPSTDTQYF	TGCGCCAGCAGTGAAGGGGGCCCTAGCACAGATACGCAGTATTTT
TRBJ2-5	TRBV12-5	-	-	CASAVGGTEETQYF	TGTGCTAGTGCGGTTGGTGGGACCGAAGAGACCCAGTACTTC
TRBJ2-1	TRBV7-9	TRBD2	-	CASRRTSSEVGEQFF	TGTGCCAGCAGGCGGACTAGCTCTGAGGTGGGTGAGCAGTTCTTC
TRBJ1-3	TRBV6-5	-	-	CASRTGQGNTIYF	TGTGCCAGCAGAACAGGACAGGGAAACACCATATATTTT
TRBJ2-6	TRBV27	-	-	CASGGANVLTF	TGTGCCAGCGGCGGGGCCAACGTCCTGACTTTC
TRBJ1-5	TRBV15	TRBD1	-	CATSRDRSGGQPQHF	TGTGCCACCAGCAGAGATCGGTCAGGGGGACAGCCCCAGCATTTT
TRBJ2-2	TRBV11-1	-	-	CASSPRGSGELFF	TGTGCCAGCAGCCCTCGGGGGTCCGGGGAGCTGTTTTTT
TRBJ2-3	TRBV9	TRBD1	-	CASSVVGQGPDTQYF	TGTGCCAGCAGCGTAGTGGGACAGGGACCAGATACGCAGTATTTT
TRBJ2-7	TRBV3-1/TRBV3-2	TRBD1	-	CASSRGQGGEQYF	TGTGCCAGCAGCCGAGGACAGGGGGGCGAGCAGTACTTC
TRBJ2-1	TRBV19	TRBD1	-	CASTPHGTVDEQFF	TGTGCCAGTACCCCCCACGGGACAGTCGATGAGCAGTTCTTC
TRBJ1-4	TRBV7-2	TRBD1	-	CASSRTGRNEKLFF	TGTGCCAGCAGCCGGACAGGGCGAAATGAAAAACTGTTTTTT
TRBJ2-2	TRBV5-1	TRBD2	-	CASSLVGLEGGELFF	TGCGCCAGCAGCTTGGTGGGACTAGAGGGCGGGGAGCTGTTTTTT
TRBJ2-7	TRBV9	TRBD2	-	CASSLGPGLAGGSYEQYF	TGTGCCAGCAGCCTGGGTCCGGGACTAGCGGGGGGTTCCTACGAGCAGTACTTC
TRBJ2-3	TRBV19	TRBD2	-	CASSSLASGSSGVQYF	TGTGCCAGTAGTTCCCTCGCTTCGGGGTCTAGCGGGGTTCAGTATTTT
TRBJ1-5	TRBV9	-	-	CASSVGGYSNQPQHF	TGTGCCAGCAGCGTAGGCGGGTATAGCAATCAGCCCCAGCATTTT
TRBJ1-5	TRBV6-2/TRBV6-3	-	-	CASSEQGQPQHF	TGTGCCAGCAGCGAGCAAGGTCAGCCCCAGCATTTT
TRBJ2-5	TRBV5-4	-	-	CASSSGTVQETQYF	TGTGCCAGCAGCAGTGGGACGGTCCAAGAGACCCAGTACTTC
TRBJ2-5	TRBV5-1	TRBD2	once	CASSGETSGGETQYF	TGCGCCAGCAGCGGAGAGACTAGCGGGGGAGAGACCCAGTACTTC
TRBJ2-1	TRBV6-2/TRBV6-3	TRBD2	-	CASSTSGGAIEQFF	TGTGCCAGCAGTACTAGCGGGGGGGCAATTGAGCAGTTCTTC
TRBJ1-2	TRBV4-1	TRBD1	-	CASTSSYSGGYGYTF	TGCGCCAGCACGTCTTCGTATTCAGGGGGCTATGGCTACACCTTC
TRBJ1-3	TRBV7-2	-	-	CASSLALGQGGNTIYF	TGTGCCAGCAGCTTAGCCCTCGGGCAGGGTGGAAACACCATATATTTT